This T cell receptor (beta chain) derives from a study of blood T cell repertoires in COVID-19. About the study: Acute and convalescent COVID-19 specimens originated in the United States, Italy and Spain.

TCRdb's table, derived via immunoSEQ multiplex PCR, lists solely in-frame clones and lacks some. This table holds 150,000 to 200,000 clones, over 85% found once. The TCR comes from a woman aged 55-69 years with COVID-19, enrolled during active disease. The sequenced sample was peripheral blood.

As DNA, the CDR3 is TGTGCCAGCAGCTCCCACCGCTGGACAGGGAAATTTAGGAACACTGAAGCTTTCTTT. Amino acids: CASSSHRWTGKFRNTEAFF. The genes are TRBV7-9 and TRBJ1-1, with 8 nucleotides matching TRBD1. The CDR3 is 19 amino acids. Germline V gene data show CDR1 as SEHNR and CDR2 as FQNEAQ (reference sequence). Losses at the gene ends were 4 bases for V and 1 base for J; bases not matched to a gene: 17.